The sequence of this T cell receptor beta chain was determined in a study of technical replicates of blood from several donors. Sequencing used immunoSEQ multiplex PCR; TCRdb keeps in-frame clones, though not all of them. The top ten hold approximately 0.25% of the sample, which has about 88,000 clones, just under 95% seen once. CDR3 length equals 16 residues. Trimming stripped 4 bases from V and 0 bases from J, with 12 bases between. Germline assignment: CDR1 MGHDK and CDR2 SYGVNS. The chain carries TRBV25-1 and TRBJ2-2; possibly TRBD1 for D (5 bases). Sequenced input: T cells isolated from PBMCs. The TCR was taken from a human donor in good health. CDR3 region: CASSGTRGTNTGELFF. CDR3 DNA sequence: TGTGCCAGCAGTGGCACAAGGGGAACGAACACCGGGGAGCTGTTTTTT.